This T cell receptor (beta chain) was recorded in a study of CD8+ T cells in alopecia areata. Whole-study context: Twice a day, 5 to 10 mg of oral tofacitinib was administered to treated patients. Percentage of affected scalp area was the basis on which treated patients' severity was scored. Study-wide findings and caveats: Tofacitinib significantly lowered scalp clonality and expanded CD8+ clones among the top 100.

Reverse transcribed after extraction, RNA yielded cDNA as the sequencing template. Generated by immunoSEQ multiplex PCR, the TCRdb table keeps only in-frame clones and is missing some. The sample lists 190,000 or so clones; around 60% were seen once. Treatment denoted: oral pan-JAK inhibitor, 5-10 mg twice daily. The length of the CDR3 is 13 residues. Trimming took 5 bases from V and 5 from J, leaving 10 bases between them. Looked up from germline, CDR1 is SGHVS and CDR2 is FQNEAQ. About this clone: Its antigen is unknown.

The sequence came from a human donor with alopecia areata. The material sequenced was CD8+ T cells sorted from blood, taken at week 24, from a patient treated with tofacitinib. V and J are TRBV7-8 and TRBJ1-5, with D hard to call. CDR3 nucleotide sequence: TGTGCCAGCAGCCCCGCGGCGCATCAGCCCCAGCATTTT. Translating it yields CASSPAAHQPQHF.